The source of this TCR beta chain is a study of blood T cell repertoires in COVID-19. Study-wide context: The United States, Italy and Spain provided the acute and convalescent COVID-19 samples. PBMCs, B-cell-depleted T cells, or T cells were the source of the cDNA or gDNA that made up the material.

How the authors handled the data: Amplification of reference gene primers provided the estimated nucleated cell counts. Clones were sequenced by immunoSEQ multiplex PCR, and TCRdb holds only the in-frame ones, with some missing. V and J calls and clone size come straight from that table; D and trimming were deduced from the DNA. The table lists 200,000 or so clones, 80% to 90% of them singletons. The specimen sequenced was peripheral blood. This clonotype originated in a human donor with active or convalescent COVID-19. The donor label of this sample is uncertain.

Here the CDR3 DNA reads TGTGCCAGCAGTTACCGGACAGGGAGTATTTATGGCTACACCTTC. Translating gives CASSYRTGSIYGYTF. The chain joins TRBV6-5 to TRBJ1-2; TRBD1 matches at 8 bases. Germline V CDR1 and CDR2: MNHEY, SVGAGI. This CDR3 is built from 15 residues. V trimming: 2 bases; J trimming: 5 bases; junction bases outside the gene matches: 7.